Shown below are 23 T cell receptor beta chains from a single sample sequenced in a study of blood T cell repertoires in COVID-19 (dated by TCRdb to between 2020 and 2021). The receptor library was made with the immunoSEQ multiplex PCR assay. TCRdb obtained this table from immuneACCESS and retained in-frame rearrangements with V and J assigned. These tables miss some clones; where compared with another copy, unresolved V genes account for less than half of the shortfall, and the remainder is unexplained. The sample records some 300,000 clones, around 90% of which are singletons. The top ten constitute about 1.8% of the sample. The source material was PBMCs or T cells enriched from blood (not recorded which). The receptors derive from a middle-aged woman who had recovered from COVID-19.

V gene TRBV7-2 combines with J gene TRBJ1-1; perhaps TRBD1 as D (5 bases). This CDR3 has 12 residues. The V gene lost 5 bases and the J gene lost 8 bases, with 12 bases spanning the gap. The V gene's germline CDR1 is SGHTA and CDR2 FQGNSA. DNA for the CDR3: TGTGCCAGCAGCCCCGGGGGGGACGAAGCTTTCTTT. This gives the protein CASSPGGDEAFF. The full variable domain, with the rest looked up from reference TRBV7-2 and TRBJ1-1, is GAGVSQSPSNKVTEKGKDVELRCDPISGHTALYWYRQSLGQGLEFLIYFQGNSAPDKSGLPSDRFSAERTGGSVSTLTIQRTQQEDSAVYLCASSPGGDEAFFGQGTRLTVV.

This clone was seen more than once but under ten times. V and J are TRBV6-5 and TRBJ1-1, with TRBD1 matching over 7 bases. V lost 4 bases and J lost 2; bases outside the gene matches: 1. Germline V lookup: CDR1 MNHEY, CDR2 SVGAGI. The CDR3 covers 13 residues. CDR3 bases: TGTGCCAGCAGTTGGGACAGCAACACTGAAGCTTTCTTT. The encoded protein is CASSWDSNTEAFF.

The V gene is TRBV19, the J gene TRBJ2-1; 8 bases match TRBD2. In germline, CDR1 is LNHDA, CDR2 SQIVND (reference sequence). This CDR3 spans 19 amino acids. The trim removed 0 bases at V and 0 bases at J, leaving 10 bases unmatched. The CDR3 is CASSIDLVSGAPSYNEQFF. The CDR3 DNA is TGTGCCAGTAGTATAGATCTCGTTAGCGGGGCGCCCTCCTACAATGAGCAGTTCTTC.

V usage is TRBV6-5 and J usage is TRBJ1-4; tentative D call: TRBD1 (6 bases). The germline V gene has CDR1 MNHEY and CDR2 SVGAGI. Trimming shortened V by 2 bases and J by 8 bases, and 9 bases separated the two germline ends. This CDR3 comprises 13 residues. DNA of the CDR3: TGTGCCAGCAGTTACCGGGACATAGAAAAACTGTTTTTT. Translated, it gives CASSYRDIEKLFF.

The chain links TRBV6-4 to TRBJ1-5; D might be TRBD1 (5 bases). The CDR3 has 14 amino acids. Germline CDR1 is MRHNA and CDR2 is SNTAGT. Trimming pared 3 bases from V and 2 bases from J, leaving 8 bases between. In DNA form, the CDR3 reads TGTGCCAGCAGTGAACAGGCGGGCAATCAGCCCCAGCATTTT. Its protein product is CASSEQAGNQPQHF.

This clone was picked up one time. The CDR3 protein is CASRETSTNEKLFF. The DNA of the CDR3 is TGTGCCAGCAGAGAGACATCAACTAATGAAAAACTGTTTTTT. The chain recombines TRBV2 with TRBJ1-4, with D hard to call. Trimming left V 6 bases short and J 0 bases short, with 8 bases between. This CDR3 spans 14 amino acids. The germline V gene encodes CDR1 SNHLY and CDR2 FYNNEI.

The chain employs TRBV14 and TRBJ1-2; the D is unclear. Per the germline V gene, CDR1 is SGHDN and CDR2 is FVKESK. The CDR3 totals 13 residues. Trimming stripped 0 bases from V and 2 bases from J, with 4 bases between. The CDR3 nucleotides are TGTGCCAGCAGCCAAGAACAGAACTATGGCTACACCTTC. Amino acid sequence: CASSQEQNYGYTF.

Details on this clone: Different DNA sequences within this sample yield the same CDR3. V usage is TRBV5-1 and J usage is TRBJ2-2; TRBD1 might be the D (5 bases). Trimming cost V 3 bases and J 2 bases, with 8 bases left between them. Germline V gene data show CDR1 as SGHRS and CDR2 as YFSETQ. The CDR3 extends over 14 amino acids. Here the CDR3 reads CASSSQGNTGELFF. The CDR3 nucleotides are TGCGCCAGCAGCTCCCAGGGAAACACCGGGGAGCTGTTTTTT.

This rearrangement joins TRBV7-2 to TRBJ2-1; 7 nucleotides align to TRBD1. CDR1 is SGHTA and CDR2 is FQGNSA in the germline V gene. The CDR3 sequence is 13 residues long. V lost 8 bases to trimming and J lost 12 bases; unmatched junction nucleotides: 13. The CDR3 DNA is TGTGCCAGCTACCGGGACAGATTGATGGGGCAGTTCTTC. This translates into CASYRDRLMGQFF.

The rearrangement uses TRBV6-5 and TRBJ2-7, with a weak D call TRBD1 (5 bases). V lost 6 bases to trimming and J lost 3 bases, with 12 bases between them. The V gene's germline CDR1 is MNHEY and CDR2 SVGAGI. This CDR3 spans 13 amino acids. As DNA, the CDR3 is TGTGCCAGCAGGTACGGACACCGCTACGAGCAGTACTTC. It specifies CASRYGHRYEQYF.

This clone was counted a few times. V is TRBV6-2 or TRBV6-3 and J is TRBJ1-1; D ambiguous. The CDR3 totals 14 residues. Per germline, CDR1 MNHEY and CDR2 SVGEGT. The V end lost 4 bases, the J end lost 7 bases, and 16 bases lay between the germline ends. The CDR3 nucleotides are TGTGCCAGCAGTTTCCCCGCAGGAGGAGGTGAAGCTTTCTTT. Translated: CASSFPAGGGEAFF.

The chain employs TRBV13 and TRBJ2-5; possible D gene TRBD1, 6 bases. The germline gives CDR1 PRHDT, CDR2 FYEKMQ (reference sequence). This CDR3 region has 14 residues. V was clipped by 4 bases and J by 4 bases, with 13 bases between them. CDR3 region: CASSSQGEAETQYF. CDR3 sequence (DNA): TGTGCCAGCAGCTCACAGGGAGAGGCAGAGACCCAGTACTTC. Based on the CDR3 plus reference TRBV13 and TRBJ2-5, the full variable domain is AAGVIQSPRHLIKEKRETATLKCYPIPRHDTVYWYQQGPGQDPQFLISFYEKMQSDKGSIPDRFSAQQFSDYHSELNMSSLELGDSALYFCASSSQGEAETQYFGPGTRLLVL.

This clone has only a few counts. The chain combines TRBV10-2 with TRBJ2-2, with 12 bases fitting TRBD2. CDR1 is WSHSY and CDR2 is SAAADI in the germline V gene. The V segment lost 6 bases and the J segment 6 bases; nucleotides outside the gene matches: 2. The CDR3 totals 14 residues. CDR3 in amino acids: CASRTSGGAGELFF. CDR3 coding DNA: TGCGCCAGCAGGACTAGCGGGGGAGCCGGGGAGCTGTTTTTT.

V and J are TRBV18 and TRBJ1-1; D unclear. Germline V gene lookup returns CDR1 KGHSH and CDR2 LQKENI. With 0 bases removed from V and 5 bases from J, the gap between germline ends came to 13 bases. CDR3 size: 15 residues. CDR3 sequence: CASSPPLYQRTEAFF. The CDR3 coding sequence is TGTGCCAGCTCACCACCCCTCTACCAGAGGACTGAAGCTTTCTTT.

The chain links TRBV19 to TRBJ2-2, with 7 positions matching TRBD2. The CDR3 contains 14 residues. Trimming took 6 bases from V and 7 from J; bases not matched to a gene: 8. Germline V lookup: CDR1 LNHDA, CDR2 SQIVND (reference sequence). The CDR3: CASRPGGSRGELFF. CDR3 nucleotide sequence: TGTGCCAGTAGGCCCGGGGGGTCCCGCGGGGAGCTGTTTTTT.

The chain has TRBV5-6 and TRBJ1-2; D is ambiguous. Germline CDR1 reads SGHDT; CDR2 reads YYEEEE. V gave up 6 bases and J gave up 3 bases, with 6 bases separating them. This CDR3 region has 11 residues. CDR3 loop: CASNSYYGYTF. CDR3 bases: TGTGCCAGCAACTCGTACTATGGCTACACCTTC.

The V gene is TRBV7-8, the J gene TRBJ1-4, with 9 bases identical to TRBD1. This CDR3 has 15 amino acids. The V gene end was trimmed by 0 bases and the J gene end by 5 bases; junction bases not matched to a gene: 1. Germline lookup yields CDR1 SGHVS and CDR2 FQNEAQ. DNA for the CDR3: TGTGCCAGCAGCTTAGCTGGGACAGGGAATGAAAAACTGTTTTTT. It specifies CASSLAGTGNEKLFF.

V gene TRBV27 combines with J gene TRBJ1-2, with D unresolved. This CDR3 is built from 14 residues. Germline CDR1 reads MNHEY; CDR2 reads SMNVEV (reference sequence). With 4 bases removed from V and 1 base from J, the gap between germline ends came to 10 bases. The CDR3 bases are TGTGCCAGCAGTTCCTCTGCGGATAACTATGGCTACACCTTC. Protein sequence: CASSSSADNYGYTF.

This rearrangement joins TRBV5-6 to TRBJ2-2; 8 bases agree with TRBD1. Per germline, CDR1 SGHDT and CDR2 YYEEEE. The CDR3 consists of 16 residues. V was pared by 0 bases and J by 0 bases, with 1 base of the junction left unmatched. This CDR3 reads CASSLAGGANTGELFF. CDR3 sequence (DNA): TGTGCCAGCAGCTTGGCAGGGGGCGCGAACACCGGGGAGCTGTTTTTT.

V gene TRBV7-9 combines with J gene TRBJ2-6, with TRBD1 matching 8 bases. CDR1 and CDR2 from the germline V gene are SEHNR and FQNEAQ (reference sequence). CDR3 size: 17 residues. The V gene end was trimmed by 5 bases and the J gene end by 0 bases; junction bases not matched to a gene: 6. The CDR3 sequence is CASSRGQGFSGANVLTF. DNA for the CDR3: TGTGCCAGCAGCCGTGGACAGGGATTCTCTGGGGCCAACGTCCTGACTTTC.

This chain uses TRBV19 with TRBJ1-5; perhaps TRBD1 as D (5 bases). V lost 3 bases and J lost 7, with 13 bases in between. The CDR3 length is 14 residues. Germline V gene data show CDR1 as LNHDA and CDR2 as SQIVND (reference sequence). The CDR3 nucleotides are TGTGCCAGTAGTATTAGCGGGGCCGGGCAGCCCCAGCATTTT. Its translation is CASSISGAGQPQHF.

The chain employs TRBV4-1 and TRBJ2-1, with 11 bases fitting TRBD2. The CDR3 is 17 residues long. Germline V gene data show CDR1 as MGHRA and CDR2 as YSYEKL. Trimming at V came to 2 bases and at J to 7 bases, leaving 10 bases not matched to a gene. CDR3 protein: CASSQRGSGTSGNEQFF. The CDR3 DNA follows: TGCGCCAGCAGCCAAAGGGGATCCGGGACTAGCGGTAATGAGCAGTTCTTC.

V gene TRBV5-1 combines with J gene TRBJ2-3; 12 bases are shared with TRBD1. After removal of 4 bases from V and 6 bases from J, the junction contained 15 bases not matched to a gene. Germline V CDR1 and CDR2: SGHRS, YFSETQ. CDR3 size: 18 residues. The CDR3: CASSIRSPGQGARDTQYF. The CDR3 DNA is TGCGCCAGCAGCATCCGTTCGCCGGGACAGGGGGCGAGGGATACGCAGTATTTT.